Listed below are T cell receptor beta chains from one sample, sequenced in a study of radiotherapy plus CTLA-4 blockade in lung cancer. Libraries were prepared by immunoSEQ multiplex PCR; TCRdb keeps only in-frame clonotypes and omits some of them. The table lists roughly 97,000 clones, about four fifths of them singletons, with roughly 3.1% in the top ten. The sample consisted of peripheral blood, taken from a patient treated with radiotherapy plus ipilimumab. The receptors shown here come from a human donor with non-small cell lung cancer who had a partial response to radiotherapy plus ipilimumab. Some clones in this sample may be carry-over from other donors' samples. CDR3s include the opening cysteine and the closing phenylalanine or tryptophan. Rows may omit the clone size; those that give it use once, few, many or a size class.

length	V	size	CDR3
15	TRBV21-1	-	CASSMRQGAGSPLHF
15	TRBV6-5	-	CASRRTGQGSYGYTF
13	TRBV19	-	CASEDGLAGPQHF
16	TRBV11-2	-	CASSLGLAGGGETQYF
17	TRBV19	-	CASSDGQAVGTNTEAFF
13	TRBV7-2	-	CASSRQGNTEAFF
13	TRBV11-2	-	CASSLQQGDTQYF
16	TRBV19	-	CATKGQAGAIGNEQFF
17	TRBV9	once	CASSVGLAGGRQNEQFF
15	TRBV7-9	-	CASSLAAASTDTQYF
16	TRBV5-1	-	CASSLSLAGGSYEQYF
15	TRBV5-5	-	CASSFDRGAGNTIYF
12	TRBV28	-	CASNPFSQPQHF
15	TRBV28	few	CASSPRPPKPDTQYF
14	TRBV7-3	-	CASSPGGGYYEQYF
13	TRBV23-1	-	CASSRPDNYGYTF
14	TRBV6-7	-	CASRGLRRSYEQYF
15	TRBV19	-	CASSTSSGGPYTQYF
16	TRBV5-1	-	CASSYYRGGREETQYF
16	TRBV5-1	-	CASSLPSGARTDTQYF
17	TRBV7-5	-	CVRRLGQGLYSNQPQHF
13	TRBV6-1	-	CASTLTADQPQHF
19	TRBV5-4	-	CASSFGLAGRSAGANVLTF
16	TRBV7-8	-	CASSRRQQGLHSPLHF
15	TRBV19	-	CASSRAGGPLNEQFF
17	TRBV4-2	-	CASSQEATGGNNEKLFF
15	TRBV18	-	CASSPRRDSGGEQFF
14	TRBV28	few	CASNRQGSSYEQYF
14	TRBV6-5	-	CASSYTWGPYEQYF
14	TRBV29-1	-	CSVVQGGMGTEAFF
14	TRBV7-2	-	CASSYGTGYGEQFF
16	TRBV15	-	CATSRGWASGSHEQYF
15	TRBV6-5	few	CASSYFGGSGNTIYF
15	TRBV7-9	few	CASSLTGQGNTEAFF
15	TRBV28	-	CASNPERRRNQPQHF
15	TRBV6-5	-	CASSFGTSGTSEQYF
15	TRBV10-3	-	CAISGAGASTDTQYF
12	TRBV29-1	-	CSAGERDNEQFF
17	TRBV5-1	few	CASSASIQGLVKYEQYF
14	TRBV29-1	-	CSVRRAGGGEKLFF
13	TRBV28	few	CASSFLAGTEAFF
15	TRBV11-2	once	CASSLSSGSLNEQFF
14	TRBV5-6	-	CASSQGTGTYEQYF
13	TRBV6-1	-	CASGRGRVNEQFF
15	TRBV5-4	few	CASSVTAGKEEKLFF
18	TRBV28	-	CASSTKTGDASYNSPLHF
15	TRBV9	-	CASSVEGQGAFEQYF
12	TRBV5-1	-	CASSHGLDGYTF
15	TRBV19	medium-sized	CASSSTGGLSYEQYF
16	TRBV15	-	CATSGSPGLSMNEQFF
15	TRBV6-5	-	CASGAVGLSNQPQHF
16	TRBV18	-	CASSPPGGQIVGELFF
15	TRBV7-9	-	CASSLTGTADTEAFF
18	TRBV4-2	-	CASSQDRRAGGPNYGYTF
16	TRBV6-7	-	CASSYHGRAPFHGYTF